These 2 T cell receptor beta chains share one sample of origin, sequenced in a study of blood T cell repertoires in COVID-19. The method was immunoSEQ multiplex PCR; TCRdb's version includes in-frame clones alone and lacks a portion of them. The sample lists around 56,000 clones; approximately 79% were seen once. The sequencing sample was made of peripheral blood. The receptors stem from a man between 60 and 75 years old with acute or convalescent COVID-19.

The CDR3 sequence is CATTATSGGTTGELFF. CDR3 DNA: TGTGCCACCACTGCGACTAGCGGGGGAACAACCGGGGAGCTGTTTTTT. V and J are TRBV24-1 and TRBJ2-2; 12 bases agree with TRBD2. The junction had 8 bases not matched to a gene; V was cut back by 8 bases and J by 5 bases. The germline V gene encodes CDR1 KGHDR and CDR2 SFDVKD. CDR3 length: 16 amino acids.

This clone showed up just once. V gene TRBV13 combines with J gene TRBJ2-7; 7 nucleotides line up with TRBD1. Per germline, CDR1 PRHDT and CDR2 FYEKMQ (reference sequence). This CDR3 region has 13 residues. The trim removed 5 bases at V and 3 bases at J, leaving 4 bases unmatched. DNA of the CDR3: TGTGCCAGCAGCCCAGGGGGTAACTACGAGCAGTACTTC. It yields the protein CASSPGGNYEQYF.